Given below is one TCR beta chain in context. This clonotype was found a few times. What this receptor recognizes is not known. Base qualities are not at hand, and no much larger clone is one base apart. Memory CD4+ T cells were isolated as CD4+CD45RO+CD25- cells. Tregs, naive and memory CD4+ T cells from tumor, blood and ipsilateral draining lymph nodes of roughly 5 breast cancer patients underwent full-length TCR alpha and beta sequencing. Tumor tissue, along with lymph nodes from ipsilateral axillary dissection, was perfused with PBS, minced, and then digested using collagenase I and hyaluronidase. A purity exceeding 90% was confirmed by FACS for the sorted cell populations. These data belong to a study (dated by TCRdb to between 2014 and 2017). About the investigation overall: Whether tumor-infiltrating Tregs in breast cancer are recruited from blood Tregs or converted in situ from other CD4+ T cell subsets was tested. The paper's findings and limits, for the study overall: Tumor-infiltrating Treg TCR alpha and beta sequences overlapped most with tumor naive CD4+ T cells, then with blood naive CD4+ T cells. The larger-cohort validation was restricted to a single TCR beta V-J rearrangement rather than whole repertoires. The TCR gene usage of tumor memory CD4+ T cells clustered together with blood and lymph node memory CD4+ cells and with lymph node naive CD4+ cells.

CDR1 and CDR2, per the germline V gene (reference sequence), are DFQATT and SNEGSKA. The CDR3 holds 14 amino acids from the cysteine to the phenylalanine. Only the CDR3 portion is preserved as DNA: 42 bases, with reading frame beginning at the first base. Trimming costs V 3 bases and J 5 bases, and their ends lie 16 bases apart. Full-length TCR variable regions were amplified by 5' RACE PCR using constant-region reverse primers, and then by semi-nested PCR using Nested Universal Primer A. The ReliaPrep RNA Cell Miniprep System was used to extract total RNA, which was then reverse transcribed into 5'RACE-ready cDNA with the SMARTer RACE 5'/3' Kit. Full-length TCR alpha and beta libraries were barcoded with multiplex adaptors and sequenced on an Illumina MiSeq. Processing in the source paper ran as follows. For each of nine subset-tissue groups, sequencing data from the five patients were pooled, and the groups were then compared using unsupervised clustering of TCR gene usage. The Morisita-Horn index, with shared sequences weighted by their contribution to each repertoire, was used to calculate repertoire similarity. TCRdb itself trimmed the public reads at Q25 with fastp, ran MiXCR and retained productive beta chains. One record per CDR3 amino acid sequence lists the most common genes and DNA. The V and J calls here are based on TCRdb, not the publication. This sample gives about 57,000 distinct CDR3 sequences in total; 28% of them show up just once. The ten largest make up less than 3.5% of the sample.

Material for sequencing was tumor-infiltrating memory CD4+ T cells sorted from the breast tumor. The cell subset or site label on this specimen signifies: memory CD4+ T cells, CD4+CD45RO+CD25-. The receptor chain draws on TRBV20-1 and TRBJ1-1; no D gene call is confident. The receptor was derived from a female donor with breast cancer. The nucleotide sequence is TGCAGTGCTAGGAAAGCCGTTGGTATAACTGAAGCTTTCTTT. It codes for CSARKAVGITEAFF.